The clone carrying this TCR beta chain came up many times. The V end lost 7 bases, the J end lost 4 bases, and 15 bases lay between the germline ends. Germline CDR1 is KGHSH and CDR2 is LQKENI. The CDR3 is 14 amino acids. This entry is derived from a study of regulatory T cells in long-lasting Graves disease. The time point was: newly diagnosed GD, antithyroid drugs for less than 3 months. Extracted RNA from PBMCs served as the source of the TCR library. According to the study, TCR beta libraries were built with iRepertoire HTBI primers and CDR3-region Arm-PCR. TCRdb processed the multiplex PCR reads anew with MiXCR; each CDR3 protein has one entry. The sample includes some 370,000 distinct CDR3 sequences, 12% seen only once; the top ten take about 20%. The same sample was also used in a study of T cells in Graves' hyperthyroidism and ophthalmopathy. As that study records: A first-round RT-PCR of the TCR CDR3 used the HTBI primer set.

The V and J genes are TRBV18 and TRBJ2-3; D might be TRBD2 (5 bases). The sequence derives from a woman aged 18-29 years with Graves disease. The input for sequencing was peripheral blood mononuclear cells (PBMCs), taken at new diagnosis, from a patient treated with antithyroid drugs. This chain's CDR3 is CASLGSADPDTQYF. For the CDR3, the DNA is TGTGCCAGCTTGGGTAGCGCGGACCCAGATACGCAGTATTTT.